The T cell receptor (beta chain) under discussion was sequenced for a study of control samples from healthy donors and cancer patients. A single count supports this clone. Assay used: immunoSEQ multiplex PCR; TCRdb lists only in-frame clones, some missing. The sample carries 170,000 or so clones, approximately 92% recorded once. This clonotype was obtained from a woman aged 40 to 50 in good health. Sequenced input: blood.

The CDR3 reads CAISDPRTDLSGNTIYF. In DNA, the CDR3 is TGTGCCATCAGTGACCCCCGGACAGACCTCTCTGGAAACACCATATATTTT. This chain connects TRBV10-3 to TRBJ1-3; D is possibly TRBD1 (6 bases). Germline V gene data show CDR1 as ENHRY and CDR2 as SYGVKD. The CDR3 totals 17 residues. V was shortened by 3 bases and J by 0 bases, with 15 bases between the two germline ends.